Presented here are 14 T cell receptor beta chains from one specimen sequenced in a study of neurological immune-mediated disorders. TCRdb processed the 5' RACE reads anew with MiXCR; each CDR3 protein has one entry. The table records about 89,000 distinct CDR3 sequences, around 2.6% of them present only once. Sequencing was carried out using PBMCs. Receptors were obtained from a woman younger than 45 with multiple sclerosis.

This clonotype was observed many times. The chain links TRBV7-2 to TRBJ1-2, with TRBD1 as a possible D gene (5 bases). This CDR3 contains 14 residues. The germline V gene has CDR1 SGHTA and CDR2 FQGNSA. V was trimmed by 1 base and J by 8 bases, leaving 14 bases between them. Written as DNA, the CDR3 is TGTGCCAGCAGCTTAGGTTGGCAGGGCCAGGGCTACACCTTC. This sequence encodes CASSLGWQGQGYTF.

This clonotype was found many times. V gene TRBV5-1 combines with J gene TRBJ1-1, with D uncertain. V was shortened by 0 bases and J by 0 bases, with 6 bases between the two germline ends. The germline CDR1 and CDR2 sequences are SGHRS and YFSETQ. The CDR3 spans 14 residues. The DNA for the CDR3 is TGCGCCAGCAGCTTGGTGACGGTGAACACTGAAGCTTTCTTT. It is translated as CASSLVTVNTEAFF.

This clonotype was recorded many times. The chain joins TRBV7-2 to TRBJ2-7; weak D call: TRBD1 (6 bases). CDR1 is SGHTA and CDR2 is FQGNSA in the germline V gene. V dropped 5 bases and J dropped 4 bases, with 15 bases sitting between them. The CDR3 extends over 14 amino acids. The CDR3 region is CASSRTVGLYEQYF. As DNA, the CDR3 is TGTGCCAGCAGCCGGACAGTGGGGTTGTACGAGCAGTACTTC. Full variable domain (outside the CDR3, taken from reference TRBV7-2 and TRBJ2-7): GAGVSQSPSNKVTEKGKDVELRCDPISGHTALYWYRQSLGQGLEFLIYFQGNSAPDKSGLPSDRFSAERTGGSVSTLTIQRTQQEDSAVYLCASSRTVGLYEQYFGPGTRLTVT.

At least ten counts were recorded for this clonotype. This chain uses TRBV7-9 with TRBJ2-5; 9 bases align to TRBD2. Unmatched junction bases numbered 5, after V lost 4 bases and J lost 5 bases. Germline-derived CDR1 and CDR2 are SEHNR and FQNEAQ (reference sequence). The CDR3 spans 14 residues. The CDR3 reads CASSYSGSRETQYF. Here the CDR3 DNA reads TGTGCCAGCAGCTATAGCGGGAGTCGGGAGACCCAGTACTTC.

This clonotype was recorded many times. The CDR3 region has the DNA TGTGCCAGCAGCTTGGTGACTAACTACGAGCAGTACTTC. This encodes CASSLVTNYEQYF. This rearrangement joins TRBV5-6 to TRBJ2-7; D possibly corresponds to TRBD2 (5 bases). The CDR3 runs to 13 residues. The V end lost 0 bases, the J end lost 3 bases, and 7 bases lay between the germline ends. The germline CDR1 and CDR2 sequences are SGHDT and YYEEEE.

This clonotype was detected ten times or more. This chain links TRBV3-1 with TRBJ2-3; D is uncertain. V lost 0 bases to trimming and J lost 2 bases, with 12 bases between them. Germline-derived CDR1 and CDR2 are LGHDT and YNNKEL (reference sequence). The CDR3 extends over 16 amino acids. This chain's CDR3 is CASSQEGSRPTDTQYF. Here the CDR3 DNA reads TGTGCCAGCAGCCAAGAGGGATCTAGACCCACAGATACGCAGTATTTT.

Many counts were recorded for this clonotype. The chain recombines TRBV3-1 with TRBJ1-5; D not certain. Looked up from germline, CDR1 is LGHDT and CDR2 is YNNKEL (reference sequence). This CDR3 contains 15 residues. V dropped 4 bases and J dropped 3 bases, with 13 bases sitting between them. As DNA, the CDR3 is TGTGCCAGCAGCCGAGGTCCTGACAACAATCAGCCCCAGCATTTT. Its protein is CASSRGPDNNQPQHF. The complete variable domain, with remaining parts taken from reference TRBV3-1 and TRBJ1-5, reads DTAVSQTPKYLVTQMGNDKSIKCEQNLGHDTMYWYKQDSKKFLKIMFSYNNKELIINETVPNRFSPKSPDKAHLNLHINSLELGDSAVYFCASSRGPDNNQPQHFGDGTRLSIL.

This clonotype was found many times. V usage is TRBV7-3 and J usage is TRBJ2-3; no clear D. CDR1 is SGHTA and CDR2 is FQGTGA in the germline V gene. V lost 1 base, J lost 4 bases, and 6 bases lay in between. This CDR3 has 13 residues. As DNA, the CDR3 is TGTGCCAGCAGCTTAATGGCCTCAGATACGCAGTATTTT. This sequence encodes CASSLMASDTQYF.

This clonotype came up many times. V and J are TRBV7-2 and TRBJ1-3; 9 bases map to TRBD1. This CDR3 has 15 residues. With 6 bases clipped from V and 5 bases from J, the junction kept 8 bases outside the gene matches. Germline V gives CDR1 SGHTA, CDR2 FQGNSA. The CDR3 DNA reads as TGTGCCAGCAGTTATACAGGGACAGGGAGAAACACCATATATTTT. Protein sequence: CASSYTGTGRNTIYF.

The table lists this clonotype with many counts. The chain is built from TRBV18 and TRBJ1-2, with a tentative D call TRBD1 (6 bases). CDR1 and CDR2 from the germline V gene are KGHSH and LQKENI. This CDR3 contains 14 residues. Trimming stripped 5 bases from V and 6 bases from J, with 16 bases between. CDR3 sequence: CASSSDAGDDGYTF. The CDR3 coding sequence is TGTGCCAGCTCATCCGACGCAGGGGATGATGGCTACACCTTC.

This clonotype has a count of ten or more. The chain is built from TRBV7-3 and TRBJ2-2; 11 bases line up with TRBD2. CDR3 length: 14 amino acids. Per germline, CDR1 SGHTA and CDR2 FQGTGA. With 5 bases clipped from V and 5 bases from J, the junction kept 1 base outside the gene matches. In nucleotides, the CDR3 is TGTGCCAGCAGCCCTAGCGGGAGGACCGGGGAGCTGTTTTTT. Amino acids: CASSPSGRTGELFF.

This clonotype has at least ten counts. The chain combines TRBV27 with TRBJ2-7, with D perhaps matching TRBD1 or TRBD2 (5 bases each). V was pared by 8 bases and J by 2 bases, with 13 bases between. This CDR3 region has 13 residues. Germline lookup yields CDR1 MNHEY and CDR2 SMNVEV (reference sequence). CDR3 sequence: CASSTGAPYEQYF. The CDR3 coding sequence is TGTGCCAGCTCGACCGGGGCCCCCTACGAGCAGTACTTC.

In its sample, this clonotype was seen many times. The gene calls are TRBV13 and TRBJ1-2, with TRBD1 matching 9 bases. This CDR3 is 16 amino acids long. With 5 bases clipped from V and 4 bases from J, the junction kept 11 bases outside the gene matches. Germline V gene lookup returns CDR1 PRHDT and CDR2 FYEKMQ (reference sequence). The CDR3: CASSARDRVPLYGYTF. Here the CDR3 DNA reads TGTGCCAGCAGCGCCCGGGACAGGGTCCCACTCTATGGCTACACCTTC.

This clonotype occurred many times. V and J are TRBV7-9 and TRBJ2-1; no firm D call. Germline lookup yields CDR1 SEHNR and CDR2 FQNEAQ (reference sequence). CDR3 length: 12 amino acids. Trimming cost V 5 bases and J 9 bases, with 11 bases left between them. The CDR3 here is CASSPLGGEQFF. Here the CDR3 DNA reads TGTGCCAGCAGCCCCTTAGGCGGTGAGCAGTTCTTC. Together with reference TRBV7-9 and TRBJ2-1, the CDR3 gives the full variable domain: DTGVSQNPRHKITKRGQNVTFRCDPISEHNRLYWYRQTLGQGPEFLTYFQNEAQLEKSRLLSDRFSAERPKGSFSTLEIQRTEQGDSAMYLCASSPLGGEQFFGPGTRLTVL.